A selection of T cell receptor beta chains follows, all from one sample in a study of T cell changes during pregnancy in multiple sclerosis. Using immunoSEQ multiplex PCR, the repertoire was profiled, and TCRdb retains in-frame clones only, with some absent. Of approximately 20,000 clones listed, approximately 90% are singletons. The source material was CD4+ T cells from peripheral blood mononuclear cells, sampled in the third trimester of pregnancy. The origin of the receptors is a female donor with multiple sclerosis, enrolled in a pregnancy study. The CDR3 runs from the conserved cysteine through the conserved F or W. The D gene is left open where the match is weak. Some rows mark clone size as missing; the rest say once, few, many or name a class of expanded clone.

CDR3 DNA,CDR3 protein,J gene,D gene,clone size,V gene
TGTGCCAGCAGCTTAGCGACGAGGGAGACCCAGTACTTC,CASSLATRETQYF,TRBJ2-5,-,-,TRBV7-6
TGTGCCAGCAGCTCACCCCAGGGGGCTAGCGGGGAGCTGTTTTTT,CASSSPQGASGELFF,TRBJ2-2,TRBD1,-,TRBV11-3
TGTGCCACCAGTGAGGCCGGGGAGACCCAGTACTTC,CATSEAGETQYF,TRBJ2-5,-,-,TRBV15
TGTGCCAGCAGCTCTCAAGCGGCCACAGATACGCAGTATTTT,CASSSQAATDTQYF,TRBJ2-3,-,-,TRBV11-3
TGTGCCAGTAGCCCCCTGACAGGGGGCTATACTGAAGCTTTCTTT,CASSPLTGGYTEAFF,TRBJ1-1,TRBD1,once,TRBV19
TGCGCCAGCAGCCAAGCTAAGAACACCGGGGAGCTGTTTTTT,CASSQAKNTGELFF,TRBJ2-2,-,-,TRBV4-3
TGCGCCAGCACGCGGGGGCGTCTTGAGAATGAGCAGTTCTTC,CASTRGRLENEQFF,TRBJ2-1,-,-,TRBV10-2
TGTGCCAGCAGCTTAGTAGGGGGTTACACTGAAGCTTTCTTT,CASSLVGGYTEAFF,TRBJ1-1,-,-,TRBV7-9
TGTGCCAGCAGCTTGGTTGCGGGGGGCCCTAACCAAGAGACCCAGTACTTC,CASSLVAGGPNQETQYF,TRBJ2-5,TRBD2,-,TRBV5-4
TGTGCCAGTATCCGGACAGGGGGCTCACTCGCTCAGCCCCAGCATTTT,CASIRTGGSLAQPQHF,TRBJ1-5,TRBD1,-,TRBV19